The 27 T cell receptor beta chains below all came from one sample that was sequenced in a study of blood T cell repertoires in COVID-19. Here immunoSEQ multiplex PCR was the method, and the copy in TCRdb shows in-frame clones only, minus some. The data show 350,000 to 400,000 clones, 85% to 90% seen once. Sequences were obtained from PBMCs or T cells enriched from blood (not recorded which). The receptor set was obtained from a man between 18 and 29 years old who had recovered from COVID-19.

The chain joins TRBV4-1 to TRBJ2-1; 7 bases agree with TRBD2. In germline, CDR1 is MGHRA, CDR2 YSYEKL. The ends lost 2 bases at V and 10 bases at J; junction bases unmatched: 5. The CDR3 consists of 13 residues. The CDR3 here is CASSQRGSGEQFF. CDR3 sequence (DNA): TGCGCCAGCAGCCAACGTGGTAGCGGGGAGCAGTTCTTC.

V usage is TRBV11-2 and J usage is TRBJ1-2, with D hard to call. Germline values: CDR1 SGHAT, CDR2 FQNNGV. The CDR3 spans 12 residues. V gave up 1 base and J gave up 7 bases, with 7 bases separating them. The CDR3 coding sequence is TGTGCCAGCAGCTTAGGCACGGGTGGCTACACCTTC. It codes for CASSLGTGGYTF.

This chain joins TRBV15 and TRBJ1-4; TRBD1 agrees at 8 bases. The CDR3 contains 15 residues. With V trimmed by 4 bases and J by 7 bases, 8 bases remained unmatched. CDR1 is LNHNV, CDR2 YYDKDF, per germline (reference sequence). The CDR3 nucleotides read TGTGCCACCAGCACCCGACAGGGGCGAAGTGAAAAACTGTTTTTT. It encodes CATSTRQGRSEKLFF.

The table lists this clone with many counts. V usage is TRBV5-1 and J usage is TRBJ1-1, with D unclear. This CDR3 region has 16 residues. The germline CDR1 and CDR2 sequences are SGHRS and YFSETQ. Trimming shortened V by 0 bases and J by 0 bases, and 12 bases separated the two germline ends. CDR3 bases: TGCGCCAGCAGCTTGGGGAATTCGGGTATGAACACTGAAGCTTTCTTT. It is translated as CASSLGNSGMNTEAFF.

CDR3 sequence reads: CASISLGQRLNYGYTF. CDR3 bases: TGTGCCAGCATCAGCCTGGGACAGAGACTTAACTATGGCTACACCTTC. The rearrangement links TRBV28 to TRBJ1-2; 7 nucleotides agree with TRBD1. The CDR3 is made up of 16 amino acids. Germline-derived CDR1 and CDR2 are MDHEN and SYDVKM. V lost 7 bases to trimming and J lost 1 base; unmatched junction nucleotides: 12.

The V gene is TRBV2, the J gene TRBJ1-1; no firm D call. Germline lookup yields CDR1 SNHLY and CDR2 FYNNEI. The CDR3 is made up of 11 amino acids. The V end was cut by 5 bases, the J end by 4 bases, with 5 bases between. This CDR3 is CASSYGTEAFF. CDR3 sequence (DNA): TGTGCCAGCAGTTACGGCACTGAAGCTTTCTTT.

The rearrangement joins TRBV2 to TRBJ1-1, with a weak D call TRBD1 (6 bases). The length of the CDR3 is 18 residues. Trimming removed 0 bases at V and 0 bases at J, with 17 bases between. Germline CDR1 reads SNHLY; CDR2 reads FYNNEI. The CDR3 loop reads CASSEAGGMGQMNTEAFF. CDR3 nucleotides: TGTGCCAGCAGTGAAGCCGGGGGGATGGGACAAATGAACACTGAAGCTTTCTTT.

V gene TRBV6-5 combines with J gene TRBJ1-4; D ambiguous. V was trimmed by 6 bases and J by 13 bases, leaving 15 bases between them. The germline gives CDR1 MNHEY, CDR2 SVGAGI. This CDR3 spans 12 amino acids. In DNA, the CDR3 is TGTGCCAGCAGCTACCTCACGGCGGGACTGTTTTTT. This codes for CASSYLTAGLFF.

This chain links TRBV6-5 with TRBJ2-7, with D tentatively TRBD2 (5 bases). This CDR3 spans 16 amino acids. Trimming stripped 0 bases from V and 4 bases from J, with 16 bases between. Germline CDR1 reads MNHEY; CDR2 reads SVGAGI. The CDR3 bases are TGTGCCAGCAGTTACTCGGCCTCCCGGGGAGCTTACGAGCAGTACTTC. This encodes CASSYSASRGAYEQYF.

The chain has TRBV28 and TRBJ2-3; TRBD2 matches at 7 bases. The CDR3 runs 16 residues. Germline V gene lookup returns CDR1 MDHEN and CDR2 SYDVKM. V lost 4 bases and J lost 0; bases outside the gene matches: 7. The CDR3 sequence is CASSSSGNPSTDTQYF. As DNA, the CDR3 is TGTGCCAGCAGTTCGAGCGGGAACCCGAGCACAGATACGCAGTATTTT.

This chain's CDR3 is CAISESNRQYTGELFF. The DNA for the CDR3 is TGTGCCATCAGTGAGTCGAACAGACAGTACACCGGGGAGCTGTTTTTT. The rearrangement uses TRBV10-3 and TRBJ2-2; a possible D gene is TRBD1 (5 bases). Trimming removed 0 bases at V and 3 bases at J, with 11 bases between. Germline V lookup: CDR1 ENHRY, CDR2 SYGVKD. This CDR3 contains 16 residues.

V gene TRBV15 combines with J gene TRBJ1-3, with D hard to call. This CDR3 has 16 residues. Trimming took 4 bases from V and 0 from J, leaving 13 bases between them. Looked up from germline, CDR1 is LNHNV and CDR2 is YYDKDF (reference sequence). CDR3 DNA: TGTGCCACCAGCACCCCGACTTTCCACTCTGGAAACACCATATATTTT. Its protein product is CATSTPTFHSGNTIYF.

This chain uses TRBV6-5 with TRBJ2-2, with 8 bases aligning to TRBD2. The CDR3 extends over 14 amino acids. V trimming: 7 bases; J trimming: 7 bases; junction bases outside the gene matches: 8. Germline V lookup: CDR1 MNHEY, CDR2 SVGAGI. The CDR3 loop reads CASKWTSLIGELFF. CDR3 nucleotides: TGTGCCAGCAAATGGACTAGCCTCATCGGGGAGCTGTTTTTT.

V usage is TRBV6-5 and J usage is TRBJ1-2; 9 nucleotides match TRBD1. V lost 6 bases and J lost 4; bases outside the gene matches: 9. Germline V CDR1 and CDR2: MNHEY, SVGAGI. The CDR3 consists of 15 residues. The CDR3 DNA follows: TGTGCCAGCAGAAACCCTACGGGACAGGGCTATGGCTACACCTTC. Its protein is CASRNPTGQGYGYTF.

DNA of the CDR3: TGTGCCAGCAGTGAATTAGTAGGCAGGGGGTCGGACGAGCAGTACTTC. The encoded protein is CASSELVGRGSDEQYF. This chain connects TRBV2 to TRBJ2-7; 7 bases are shared with TRBD1. The CDR3 is made up of 16 amino acids. Trimming removed 2 bases from V and 5 bases from J; junction bases left unmatched: 12. CDR1 SNHLY and CDR2 FYNNEI come from the germline V gene.

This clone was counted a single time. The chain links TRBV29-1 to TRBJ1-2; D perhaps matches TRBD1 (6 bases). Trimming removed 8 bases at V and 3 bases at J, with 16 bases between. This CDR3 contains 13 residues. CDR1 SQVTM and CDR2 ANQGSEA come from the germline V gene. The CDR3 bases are TGCAGCTTAGGTACGGACAGAGACTATGGCTACACCTTC. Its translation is CSLGTDRDYGYTF.

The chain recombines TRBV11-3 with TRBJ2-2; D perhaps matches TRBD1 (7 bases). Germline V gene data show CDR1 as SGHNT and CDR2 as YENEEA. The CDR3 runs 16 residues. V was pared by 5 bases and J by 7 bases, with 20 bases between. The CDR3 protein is CASSSTFDRDFGELFF. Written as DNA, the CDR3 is TGTGCCAGCAGCAGCACCTTCGACAGGGACTTCGGGGAGCTGTTTTTT.

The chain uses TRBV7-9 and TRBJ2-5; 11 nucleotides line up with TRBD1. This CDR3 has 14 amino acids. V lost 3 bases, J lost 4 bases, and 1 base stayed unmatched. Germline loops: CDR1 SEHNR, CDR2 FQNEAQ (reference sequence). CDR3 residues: CASSLDRGPETQYF. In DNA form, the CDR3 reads TGTGCCAGCAGCTTGGACAGGGGGCCAGAGACCCAGTACTTC.

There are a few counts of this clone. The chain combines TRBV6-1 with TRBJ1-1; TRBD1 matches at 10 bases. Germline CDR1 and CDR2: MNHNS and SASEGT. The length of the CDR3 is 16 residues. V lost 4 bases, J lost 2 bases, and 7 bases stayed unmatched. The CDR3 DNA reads TGTGCCAGCAGTGGAGCGGGACAGGGGAGAAACACTGAAGCTTTCTTT. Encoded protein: CASSGAGQGRNTEAFF.

CDR3 region: CASSLGDRDYYGYTF. DNA for the CDR3: TGTGCCAGCAGCCTAGGGGACAGGGACTACTATGGCTACACCTTC. The chain employs TRBV14 and TRBJ1-2; 9 bases agree with TRBD1. The CDR3 spans 15 residues. Trimming cost V 4 bases and J 3 bases; bases outside gene matches: 6. Per the germline V gene, CDR1 is SGHDN and CDR2 is FVKESK.

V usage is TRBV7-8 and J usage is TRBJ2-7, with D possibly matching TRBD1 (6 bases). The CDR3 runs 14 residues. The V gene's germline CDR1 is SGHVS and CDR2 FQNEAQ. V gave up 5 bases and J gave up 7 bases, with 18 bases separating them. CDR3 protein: CASSTGSIGGEQYF. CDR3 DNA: TGTGCCAGCAGCACAGGGAGTATTGGGGGAGAGCAGTACTTC.

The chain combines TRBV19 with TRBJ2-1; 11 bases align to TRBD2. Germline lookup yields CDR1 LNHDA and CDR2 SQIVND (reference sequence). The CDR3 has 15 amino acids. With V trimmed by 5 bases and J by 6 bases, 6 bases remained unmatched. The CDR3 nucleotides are TGTGCCAGTAGTTTAGCGGGAGGGCCGTTCAATGAGCAGTTCTTC. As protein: CASSLAGGPFNEQFF.

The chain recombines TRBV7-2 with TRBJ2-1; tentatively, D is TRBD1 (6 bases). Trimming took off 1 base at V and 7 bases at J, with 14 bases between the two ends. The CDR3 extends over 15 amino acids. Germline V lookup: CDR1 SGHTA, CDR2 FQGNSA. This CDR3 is CASSLVGTGLNEQFF. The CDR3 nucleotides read TGTGCCAGCAGCTTAGTCGGTACAGGGTTGAATGAGCAGTTCTTC.

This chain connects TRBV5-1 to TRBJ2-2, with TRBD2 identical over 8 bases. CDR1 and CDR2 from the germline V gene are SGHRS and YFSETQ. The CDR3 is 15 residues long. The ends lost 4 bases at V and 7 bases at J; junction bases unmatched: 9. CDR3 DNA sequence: TGCGCCAGCAGCGTTAGCGGGGCCGGCCACGGGGAGCTGTTTTTT. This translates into CASSVSGAGHGELFF.

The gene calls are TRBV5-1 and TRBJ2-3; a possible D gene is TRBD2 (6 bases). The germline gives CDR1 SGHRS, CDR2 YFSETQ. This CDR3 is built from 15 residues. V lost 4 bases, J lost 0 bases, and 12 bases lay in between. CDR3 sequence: CASSRQAGSTDTQYF. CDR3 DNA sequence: TGCGCCAGCAGCCGGCAGGCGGGGAGCACAGATACGCAGTATTTT.

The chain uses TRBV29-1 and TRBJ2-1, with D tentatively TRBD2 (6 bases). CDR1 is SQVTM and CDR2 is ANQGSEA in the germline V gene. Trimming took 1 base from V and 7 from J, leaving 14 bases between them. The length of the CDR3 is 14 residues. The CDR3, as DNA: TGCAGCGTTGAAGCGGGAGTGGGTCTGAATGAGCAGTTCTTC. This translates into CSVEAGVGLNEQFF.

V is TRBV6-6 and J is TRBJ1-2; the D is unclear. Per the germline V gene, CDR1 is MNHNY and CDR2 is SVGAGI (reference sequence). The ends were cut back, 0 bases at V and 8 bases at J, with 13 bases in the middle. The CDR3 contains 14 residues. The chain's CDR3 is CASSYSLGGGGYTF. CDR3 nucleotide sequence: TGTGCCAGCAGTTACTCTTTGGGAGGTGGGGGCTACACCTTC.